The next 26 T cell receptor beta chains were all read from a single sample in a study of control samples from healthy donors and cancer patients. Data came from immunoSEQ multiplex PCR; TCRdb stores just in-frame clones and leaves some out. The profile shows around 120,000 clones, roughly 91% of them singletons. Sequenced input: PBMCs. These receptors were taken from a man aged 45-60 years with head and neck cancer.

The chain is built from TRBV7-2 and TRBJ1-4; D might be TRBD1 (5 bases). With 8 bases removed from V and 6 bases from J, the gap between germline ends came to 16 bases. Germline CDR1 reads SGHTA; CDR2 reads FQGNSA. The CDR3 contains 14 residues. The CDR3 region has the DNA TGTGCCAGCGGGATGGGGGGACGTCATGAAAAACTGTTTTTT. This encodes CASGMGGRHEKLFF.

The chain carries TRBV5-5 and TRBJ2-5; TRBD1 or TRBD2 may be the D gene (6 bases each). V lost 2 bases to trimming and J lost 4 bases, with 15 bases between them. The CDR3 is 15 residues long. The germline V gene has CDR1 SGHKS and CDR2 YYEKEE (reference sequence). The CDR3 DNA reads TGTGCCAGCAGCTTTAGGTTCGGGGGCCCAGAGACCCAGTACTTC. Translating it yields CASSFRFGGPETQYF.

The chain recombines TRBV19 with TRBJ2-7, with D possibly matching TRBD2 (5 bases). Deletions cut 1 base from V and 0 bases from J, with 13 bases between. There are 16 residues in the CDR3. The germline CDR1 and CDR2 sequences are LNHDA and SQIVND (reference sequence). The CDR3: CASSIALDLSSYEQYF. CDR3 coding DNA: TGTGCCAGTAGTATAGCCTTGGACTTAAGCTCCTACGAGCAGTACTTC.

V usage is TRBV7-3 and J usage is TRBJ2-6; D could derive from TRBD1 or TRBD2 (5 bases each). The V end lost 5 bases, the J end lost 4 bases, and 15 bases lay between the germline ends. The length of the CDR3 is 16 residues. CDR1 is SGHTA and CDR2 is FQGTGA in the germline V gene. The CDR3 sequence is CASSLGWGSGANVLTF. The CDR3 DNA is TGTGCCAGCAGCCTGGGGTGGGGGTCAGGGGCCAACGTCCTGACTTTC. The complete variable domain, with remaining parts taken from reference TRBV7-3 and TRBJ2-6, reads GAGVSQTPSNKVTEKGKYVELRCDPISGHTALYWYRQSLGQGPEFLIYFQGTGAADDSGLPNDRFFAVRPEGSVSTLKIQRTERGDSAVYLCASSLGWGSGANVLTFGAGSRLTVL.

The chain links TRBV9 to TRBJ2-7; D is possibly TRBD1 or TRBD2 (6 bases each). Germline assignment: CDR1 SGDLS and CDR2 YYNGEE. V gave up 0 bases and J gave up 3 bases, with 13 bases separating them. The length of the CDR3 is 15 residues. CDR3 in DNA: TGTGCCAGCAGCGTAGGAGGGGGGCCCCTCTACGAGCAGTACTTC. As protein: CASSVGGGPLYEQYF.

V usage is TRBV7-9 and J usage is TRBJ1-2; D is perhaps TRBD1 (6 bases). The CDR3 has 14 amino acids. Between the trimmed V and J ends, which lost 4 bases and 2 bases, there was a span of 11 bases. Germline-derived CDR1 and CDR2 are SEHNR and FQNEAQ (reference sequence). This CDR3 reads CASSSGGGNYGYTF. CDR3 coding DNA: TGTGCCAGCAGCTCCGGGGGGGGCAACTATGGCTACACCTTC.

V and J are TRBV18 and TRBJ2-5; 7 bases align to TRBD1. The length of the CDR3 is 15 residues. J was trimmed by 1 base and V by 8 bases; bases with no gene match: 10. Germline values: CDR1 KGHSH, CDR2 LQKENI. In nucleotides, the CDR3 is TGTGCCAGCACAAGCTATGGGACAGTCCAAGAGACCCAGTACTTC. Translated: CASTSYGTVQETQYF.

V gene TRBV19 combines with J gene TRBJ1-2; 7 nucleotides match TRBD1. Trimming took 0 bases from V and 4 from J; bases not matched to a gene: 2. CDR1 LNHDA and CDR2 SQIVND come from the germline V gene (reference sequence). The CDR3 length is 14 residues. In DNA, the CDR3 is TGTGCCAGTAGTATAGAGAGGGACAGCTATGGCTACACCTTC. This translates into CASSIERDSYGYTF.

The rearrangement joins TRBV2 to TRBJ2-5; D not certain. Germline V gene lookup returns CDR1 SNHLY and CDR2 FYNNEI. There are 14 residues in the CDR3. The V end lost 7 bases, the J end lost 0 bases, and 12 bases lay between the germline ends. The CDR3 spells CASNPGGYQETQYF. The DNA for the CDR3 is TGTGCCAGCAATCCCGGCGGATACCAAGAGACCCAGTACTTC.

In DNA, the CDR3 is TGTGCCAGTAGCCTACAGGGCTATGGCTACACCTTC. Its protein is CASSLQGYGYTF. This chain uses TRBV19 with TRBJ1-2; TRBD1 might be the D (6 bases). Germline V gene sequence: CDR1 LNHDA, CDR2 SQIVND (reference sequence). The CDR3 loop spans 12 amino acids. V was cut by 6 bases and J by 4 bases, with 9 bases left in between.

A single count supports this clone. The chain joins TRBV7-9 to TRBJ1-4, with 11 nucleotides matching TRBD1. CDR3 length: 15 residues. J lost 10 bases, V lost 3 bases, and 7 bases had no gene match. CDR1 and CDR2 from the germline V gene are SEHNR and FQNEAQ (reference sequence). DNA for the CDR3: TGTGCCAGCAGCTTGAGTGGGACAGGGGGAACAAAACTGTTTTTT. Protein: CASSLSGTGGTKLFF. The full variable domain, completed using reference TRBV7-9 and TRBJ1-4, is DTGVSQNPRHKITKRGQNVTFRCDPISEHNRLYWYRQTLGQGPEFLTYFQNEAQLEKSRLLSDRFSAERPKGSFSTLEIQRTEQGDSAMYLCASSLSGTGGTKLFFGSGTQLSVL.

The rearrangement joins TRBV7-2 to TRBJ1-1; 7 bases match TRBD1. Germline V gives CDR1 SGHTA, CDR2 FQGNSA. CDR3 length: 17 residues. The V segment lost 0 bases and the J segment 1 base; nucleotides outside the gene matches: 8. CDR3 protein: CASSLAHGRQGNTEAFF. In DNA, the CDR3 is TGTGCCAGCAGCTTAGCTCACGGGAGACAGGGGAACACTGAAGCTTTCTTT.

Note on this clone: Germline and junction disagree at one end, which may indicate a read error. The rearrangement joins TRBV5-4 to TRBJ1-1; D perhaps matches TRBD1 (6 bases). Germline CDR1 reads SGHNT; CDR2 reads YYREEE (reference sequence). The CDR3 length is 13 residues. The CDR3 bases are TGTGCCAGCACCTTGGACAGAAAGGCTGAAGCTTTCTTT. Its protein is CASTLDRKAEAFF.

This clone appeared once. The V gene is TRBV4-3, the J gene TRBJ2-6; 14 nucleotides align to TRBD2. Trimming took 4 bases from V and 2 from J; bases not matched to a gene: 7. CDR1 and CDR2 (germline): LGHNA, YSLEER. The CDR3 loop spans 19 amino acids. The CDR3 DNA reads TGCGCCAGCAGCCGTAGGACTAGCGGGGGGAGGGCTGGGGCCAACGTCCTGACTTTC. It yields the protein CASSRRTSGGRAGANVLTF.

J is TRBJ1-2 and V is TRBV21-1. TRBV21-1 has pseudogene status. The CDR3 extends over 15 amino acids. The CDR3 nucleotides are TGTGCCAGCAGCAAAGTCCGCAGACCTAACTATGGCTACACCTTC. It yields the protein CASSKVRRPNYGYTF.

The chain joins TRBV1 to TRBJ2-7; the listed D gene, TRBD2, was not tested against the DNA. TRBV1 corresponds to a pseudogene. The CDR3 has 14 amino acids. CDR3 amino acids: CTSSHRRGDYEQYF. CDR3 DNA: TGCACCAGCAGCCATCGGCGGGGGGACTACGAGCAGTACTTC.

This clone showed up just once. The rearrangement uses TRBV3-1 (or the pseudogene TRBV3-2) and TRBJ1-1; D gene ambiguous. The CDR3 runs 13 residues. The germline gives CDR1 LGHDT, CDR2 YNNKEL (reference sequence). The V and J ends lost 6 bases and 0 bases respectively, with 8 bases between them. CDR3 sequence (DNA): TGTGCCAGCAGGAGAAAGCTGAACACTGAAGCTTTCTTT. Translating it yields CASRRKLNTEAFF.

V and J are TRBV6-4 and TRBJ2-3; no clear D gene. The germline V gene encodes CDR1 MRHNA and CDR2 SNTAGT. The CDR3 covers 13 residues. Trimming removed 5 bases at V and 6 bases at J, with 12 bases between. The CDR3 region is CASSKGLEDTQYF. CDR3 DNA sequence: TGTGCCAGCAGTAAAGGGCTAGAGGATACGCAGTATTTT.

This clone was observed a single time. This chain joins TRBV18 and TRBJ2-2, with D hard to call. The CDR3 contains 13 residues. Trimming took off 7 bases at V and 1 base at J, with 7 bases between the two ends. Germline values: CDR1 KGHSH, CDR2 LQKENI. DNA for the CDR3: TGTGCCAGCTTGACCCAGAACACCGGGGAGCTGTTTTTT. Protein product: CASLTQNTGELFF.

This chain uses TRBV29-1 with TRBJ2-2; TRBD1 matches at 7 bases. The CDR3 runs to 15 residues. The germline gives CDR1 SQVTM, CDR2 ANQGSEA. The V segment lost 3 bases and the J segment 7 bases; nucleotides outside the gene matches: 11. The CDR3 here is CSVDTLTGTDGELFF. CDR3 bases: TGCAGCGTTGACACCCTGACAGGGACGGACGGGGAGCTGTTTTTT.

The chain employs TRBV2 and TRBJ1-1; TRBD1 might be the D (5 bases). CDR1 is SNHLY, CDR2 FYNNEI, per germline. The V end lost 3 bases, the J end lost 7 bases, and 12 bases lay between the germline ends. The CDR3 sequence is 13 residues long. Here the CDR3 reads CASSDEGTDEAFF. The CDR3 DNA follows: TGTGCCAGCAGTGATGAGGGGACTGATGAAGCTTTCTTT.

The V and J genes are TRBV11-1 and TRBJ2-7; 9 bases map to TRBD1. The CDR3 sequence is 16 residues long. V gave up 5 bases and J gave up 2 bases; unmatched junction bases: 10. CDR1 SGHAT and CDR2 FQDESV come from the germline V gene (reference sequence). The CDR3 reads CASSLLGRQGAYEQYF. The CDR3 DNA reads TGTGCCAGCAGCCTCCTGGGTCGACAGGGGGCCTACGAGCAGTACTTC.

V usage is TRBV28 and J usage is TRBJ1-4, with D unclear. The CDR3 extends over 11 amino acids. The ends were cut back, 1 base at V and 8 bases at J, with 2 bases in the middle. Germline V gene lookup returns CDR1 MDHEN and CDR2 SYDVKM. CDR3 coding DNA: TGTGCCAGCAGTTTATTAGAAAAACTGTTTTTT. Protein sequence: CASSLLEKLFF.

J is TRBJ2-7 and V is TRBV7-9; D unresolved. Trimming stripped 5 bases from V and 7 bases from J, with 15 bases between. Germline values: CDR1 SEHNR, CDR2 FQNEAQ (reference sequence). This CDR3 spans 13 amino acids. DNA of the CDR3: TGTGCCAGCAGCCGGGTCGGGTCGGGTGAGCAGTACTTC. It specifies CASSRVGSGEQYF.

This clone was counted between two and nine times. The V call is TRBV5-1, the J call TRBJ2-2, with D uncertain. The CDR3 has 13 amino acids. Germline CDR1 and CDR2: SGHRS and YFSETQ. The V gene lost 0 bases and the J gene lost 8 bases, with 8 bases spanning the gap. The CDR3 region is CASSLVIGGELFF. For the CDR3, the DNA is TGCGCCAGCAGCTTGGTTATCGGTGGGGAGCTGTTTTTT.

The CDR3 region has the DNA TGCGCCAGCAGCTTGACGGGGGGCGATGAGACCCAGTACTTC. Translation: CASSLTGGDETQYF. The V gene is TRBV5-1, the J gene TRBJ2-5, with a tentative D call TRBD2 (7 bases). Germline-derived CDR1 and CDR2 are SGHRS and YFSETQ. V shed 1 base and J shed 5 bases, with 12 bases lying between them. This CDR3 is 14 amino acids long.